Sequencing of this T cell receptor beta chain was carried out in a study of radiotherapy plus CTLA-4 blockade in lung cancer. Generated by immunoSEQ multiplex PCR, the TCRdb table keeps only in-frame clones and is missing some. The sample holds about 87,000 clones, 85% to 90% seen once. In regard to this clone: Antigen specificity is unknown.

Trimming took off 2 bases at V and 2 bases at J, with 21 bases between the two ends. Per germline, CDR1 LNHNV and CDR2 YYDKDF (reference sequence). The CDR3 runs 18 residues. Study-wide findings and caveats: According to reports, early shifts in blood T cell clones, alongside interferon-beta, forecast response most accurately.

This TCR derives from a human donor with non-small cell lung cancer that progressed on radiotherapy plus ipilimumab. This specimen consisted of peripheral blood, obtained from a patient treated with radiotherapy plus ipilimumab. This chain joins TRBV15 and TRBJ2-5, with D possibly being TRBD1 or TRBD2 (5 bases each). This chain's CDR3 is CATSRNQVGTGNQETQYF. Here the CDR3 DNA reads TGTGCCACCAGCAGAAACCAAGTGGGGACGGGGAATCAAGAGACCCAGTACTTC.